This TCR beta chain was captured in a study of OX40 agonist ivuxolimab in advanced cancers. As for the study in general: In this trial design, patients received ivuxolimab intravenously at 0.01 to 10 mg/kg every 2 weeks.

CDR3 length equals 14 residues. Trimming cost V 5 bases and J 5 bases; bases outside gene matches: 4. CDR1 and CDR2 (germline): MNHNS, SASEGT. The protocol was immunoSEQ multiplex PCR, while the TCRdb copy is restricted to in-frame clones and leaves out a portion. The table lists some 57,000 clones, under 90% of them singletons. The chain uses TRBV6-1 and TRBJ2-1; TRBD1 aligns across 9 bases. The specimen comprised CD4+ or CD8+ T cells sorted from blood, sampled in a trial of the OX40 agonist ivuxolimab. The receptor was derived from an adult with an advanced solid tumor such as melanoma, head and neck, liver or kidney cancer. CDR3 nucleotide sequence: TGTGCCAGCAGTTTGACAGGGGGGCACAATGAGCAGTTCTTC. This translates into CASSLTGGHNEQFF.